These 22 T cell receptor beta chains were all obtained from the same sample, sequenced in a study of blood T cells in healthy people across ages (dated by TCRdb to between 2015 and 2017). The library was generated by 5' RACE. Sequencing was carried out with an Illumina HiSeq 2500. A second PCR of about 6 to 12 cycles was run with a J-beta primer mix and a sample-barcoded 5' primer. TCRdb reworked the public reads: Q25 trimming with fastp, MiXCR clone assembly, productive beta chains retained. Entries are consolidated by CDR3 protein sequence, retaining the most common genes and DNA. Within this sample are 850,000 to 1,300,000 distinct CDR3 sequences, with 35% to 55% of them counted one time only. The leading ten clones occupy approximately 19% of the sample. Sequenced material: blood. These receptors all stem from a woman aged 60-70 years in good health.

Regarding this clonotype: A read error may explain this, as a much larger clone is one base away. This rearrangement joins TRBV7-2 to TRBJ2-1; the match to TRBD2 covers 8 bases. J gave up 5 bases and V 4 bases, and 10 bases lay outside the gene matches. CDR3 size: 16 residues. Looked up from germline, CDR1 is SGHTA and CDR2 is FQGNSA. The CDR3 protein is CASSCRSGSTHNEQFF. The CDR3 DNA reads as TGTGCCAGCAGCTGCCGCAGCGGGAGTACCCACAATGAGCAGTTCTTC. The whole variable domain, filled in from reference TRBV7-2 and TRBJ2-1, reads GAGVSQSPSNKVTEKGKDVELRCDPISGHTALYWYRQSLGQGLEFLIYFQGNSAPDKSGLPSDRFSAERTGGSVSTLTIQRTQQEDSAVYLCASSCRSGSTHNEQFFGPGTRLTVL.

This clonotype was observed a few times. CDR3 DNA sequence: TGTGCCAGCAGTCCCCGGACAGGGGAGGCAGATACGCAGTATTTT. Amino acid sequence: CASSPRTGEADTQYF. This chain connects TRBV12-3 or TRBV12-4 to TRBJ2-3, with TRBD1 matching over 9 bases. This CDR3 spans 15 amino acids. J lost 4 bases, V lost 5 bases, and 7 bases had no gene match.

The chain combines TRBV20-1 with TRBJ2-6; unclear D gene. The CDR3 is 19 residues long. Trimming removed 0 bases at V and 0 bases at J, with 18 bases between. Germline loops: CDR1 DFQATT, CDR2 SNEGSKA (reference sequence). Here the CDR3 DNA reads TGCAGTGCTAGAGATCCCATTGGGGTAAGCCACTCTGGGGCCAACGTCCTGACTTTC. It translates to CSARDPIGVSHSGANVLTF.

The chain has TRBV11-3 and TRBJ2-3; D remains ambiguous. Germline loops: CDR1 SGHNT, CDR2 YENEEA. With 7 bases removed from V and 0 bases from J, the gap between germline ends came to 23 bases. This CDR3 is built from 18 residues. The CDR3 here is CASTRPSGPTESTDTQYF. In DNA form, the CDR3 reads TGTGCCAGCACCAGACCCTCGGGTCCAACAGAAAGCACAGATACGCAGTATTTT. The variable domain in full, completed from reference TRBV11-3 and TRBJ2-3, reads EAGVVQSPRYKIIEKKQPVAFWCNPISGHNTLYWYLQNLGQGPELLIRYENEEAVDDSQLPKDRFSAERLKGVDSTLKIQPAELGDSAVYLCASTRPSGPTESTDTQYFGPGTRLTVL.

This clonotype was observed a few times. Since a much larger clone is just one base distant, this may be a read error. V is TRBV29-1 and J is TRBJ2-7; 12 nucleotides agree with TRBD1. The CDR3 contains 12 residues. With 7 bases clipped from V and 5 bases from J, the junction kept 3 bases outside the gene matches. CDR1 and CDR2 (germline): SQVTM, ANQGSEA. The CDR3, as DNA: TGCAGCGCCGGGACAGGGGGCCACGAGCAGTACTTC. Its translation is CSAGTGGHEQYF.

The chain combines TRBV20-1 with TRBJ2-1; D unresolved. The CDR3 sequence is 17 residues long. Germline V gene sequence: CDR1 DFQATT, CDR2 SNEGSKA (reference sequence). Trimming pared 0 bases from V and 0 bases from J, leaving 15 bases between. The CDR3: CSAREGFPRSSYNEQFF. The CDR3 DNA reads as TGCAGTGCTAGAGAAGGCTTCCCAAGAAGCTCCTACAATGAGCAGTTCTTC.

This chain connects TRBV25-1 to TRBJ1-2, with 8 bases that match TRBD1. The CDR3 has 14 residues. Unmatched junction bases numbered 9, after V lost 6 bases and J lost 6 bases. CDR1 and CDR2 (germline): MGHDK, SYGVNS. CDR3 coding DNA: TGTGCCAGCAGGGGGTCCTCAGGGGGCCATGGCTACACCTTC. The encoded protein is CASRGSSGGHGYTF.

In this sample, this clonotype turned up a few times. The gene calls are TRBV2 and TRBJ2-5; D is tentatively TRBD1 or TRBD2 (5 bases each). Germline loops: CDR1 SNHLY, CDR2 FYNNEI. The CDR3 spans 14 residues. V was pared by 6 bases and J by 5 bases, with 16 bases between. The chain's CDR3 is CASRDSGPVETQYF. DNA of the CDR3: TGTGCCAGCAGGGACTCGGGACCGGTGGAGACCCAGTACTTC.

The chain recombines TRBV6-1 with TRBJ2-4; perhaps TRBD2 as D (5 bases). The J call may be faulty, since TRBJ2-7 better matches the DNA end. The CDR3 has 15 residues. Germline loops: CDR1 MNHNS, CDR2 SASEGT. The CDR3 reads CASSEVGSAFYEQYF. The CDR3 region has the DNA TGTGCCAGCAGTGAAGTTGGTAGCGCTTTCTACGAGCAGTACTTC.

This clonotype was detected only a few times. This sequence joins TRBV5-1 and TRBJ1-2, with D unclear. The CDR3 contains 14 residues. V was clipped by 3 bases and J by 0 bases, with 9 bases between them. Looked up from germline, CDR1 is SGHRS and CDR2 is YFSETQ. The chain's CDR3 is CASSYVGSNYGYTF. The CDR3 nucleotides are TGCGCCAGCAGCTACGTGGGCTCTAACTATGGCTACACCTTC.

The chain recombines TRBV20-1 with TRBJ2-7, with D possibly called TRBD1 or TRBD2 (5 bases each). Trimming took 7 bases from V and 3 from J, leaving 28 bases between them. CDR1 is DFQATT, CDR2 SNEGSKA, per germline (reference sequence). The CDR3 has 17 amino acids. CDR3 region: CSVSSLENPRDLYEQYF. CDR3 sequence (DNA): TGCAGTGTTAGCTCCCTAGAGAACCCCAGGGACCTCTACGAGCAGTACTTC.

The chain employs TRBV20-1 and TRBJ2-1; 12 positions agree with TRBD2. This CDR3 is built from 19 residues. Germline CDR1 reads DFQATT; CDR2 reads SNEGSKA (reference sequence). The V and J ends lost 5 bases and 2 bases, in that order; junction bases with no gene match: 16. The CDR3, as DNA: TGCAGTGCTGGGCACCGGGACGGAGGACTAGCGGGACCCTACAATGAGCAGTTCTTC. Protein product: CSAGHRDGGLAGPYNEQFF.

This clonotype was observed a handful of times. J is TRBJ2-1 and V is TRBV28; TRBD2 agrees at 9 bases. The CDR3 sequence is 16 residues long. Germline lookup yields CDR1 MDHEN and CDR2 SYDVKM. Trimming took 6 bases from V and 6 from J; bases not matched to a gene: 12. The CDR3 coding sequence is TGTGCCAGCAGACTTAATTTAGCGGGAGACCGCAATGAGCAGTTCTTC. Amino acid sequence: CASRLNLAGDRNEQFF.

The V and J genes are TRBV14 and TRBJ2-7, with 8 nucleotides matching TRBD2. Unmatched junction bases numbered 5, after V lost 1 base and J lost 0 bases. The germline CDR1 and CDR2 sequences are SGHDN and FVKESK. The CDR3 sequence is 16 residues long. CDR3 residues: CASSQASSGGSYEQYF. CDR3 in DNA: TGTGCCAGCAGCCAAGCTTCGAGCGGGGGCTCCTACGAGCAGTACTTC.

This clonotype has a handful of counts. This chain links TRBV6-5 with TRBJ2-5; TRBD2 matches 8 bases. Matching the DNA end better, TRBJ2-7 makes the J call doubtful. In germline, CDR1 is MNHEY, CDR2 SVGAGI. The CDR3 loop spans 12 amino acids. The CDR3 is CASSIAGNEQYF. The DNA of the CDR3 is TGTGCCAGCAGCATAGCGGGGAACGAGCAGTACTTC.

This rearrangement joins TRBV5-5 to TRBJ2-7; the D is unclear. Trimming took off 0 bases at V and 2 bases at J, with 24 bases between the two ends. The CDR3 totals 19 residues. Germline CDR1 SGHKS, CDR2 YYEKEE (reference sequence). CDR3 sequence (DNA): TGTGCCAGCAGCTTGGCCTGGGCCTCTCTGCCACAAAGAACCTACGAGCAGTACTTC. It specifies CASSLAWASLPQRTYEQYF.

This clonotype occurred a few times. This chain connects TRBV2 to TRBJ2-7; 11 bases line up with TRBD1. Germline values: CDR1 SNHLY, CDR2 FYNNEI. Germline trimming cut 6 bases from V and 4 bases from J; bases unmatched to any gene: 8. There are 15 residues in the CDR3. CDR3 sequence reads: CASRRSGQGAYEQYF. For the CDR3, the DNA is TGTGCCAGCAGAAGATCCGGACAGGGGGCGTACGAGCAGTACTTC.

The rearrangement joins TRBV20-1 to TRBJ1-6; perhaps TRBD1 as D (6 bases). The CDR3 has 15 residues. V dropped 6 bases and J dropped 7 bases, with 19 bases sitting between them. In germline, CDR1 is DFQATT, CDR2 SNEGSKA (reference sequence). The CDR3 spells CSANIPGQPNSPLHF. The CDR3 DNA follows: TGCAGTGCCAATATCCCGGGACAACCCAATTCACCCCTCCACTTT.

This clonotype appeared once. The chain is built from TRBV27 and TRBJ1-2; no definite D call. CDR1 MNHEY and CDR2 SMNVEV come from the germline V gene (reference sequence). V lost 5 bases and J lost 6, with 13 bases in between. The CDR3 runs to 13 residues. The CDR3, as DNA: TGTGCCAGCAGTCCTTGGGAGGGCAATGGCTACACCTTC. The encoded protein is CASSPWEGNGYTF.

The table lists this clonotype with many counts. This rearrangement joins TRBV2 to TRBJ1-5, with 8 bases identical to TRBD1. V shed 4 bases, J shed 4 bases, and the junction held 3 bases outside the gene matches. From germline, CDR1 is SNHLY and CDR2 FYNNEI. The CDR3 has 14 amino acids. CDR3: CASSGNRGNQPQHF. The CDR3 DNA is TGTGCCAGCAGTGGGAACAGGGGGAATCAGCCCCAGCATTTT.

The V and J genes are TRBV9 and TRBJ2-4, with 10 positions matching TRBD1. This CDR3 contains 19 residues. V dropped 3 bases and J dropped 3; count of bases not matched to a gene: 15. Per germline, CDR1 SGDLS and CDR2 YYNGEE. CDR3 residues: CASSAGTGAGTTIKNIQYF. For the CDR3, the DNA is TGTGCCAGCAGCGCGGGGACAGGGGCAGGCACAACCATCAAAAACATTCAGTACTTC.

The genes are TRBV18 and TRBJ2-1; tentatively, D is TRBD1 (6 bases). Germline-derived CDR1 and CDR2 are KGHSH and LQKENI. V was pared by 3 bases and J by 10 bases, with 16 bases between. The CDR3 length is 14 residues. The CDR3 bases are TGTGCCAGCTCACCCCGGGACAAGCCCTTCGAGCAGTTCTTC. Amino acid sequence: CASSPRDKPFEQFF. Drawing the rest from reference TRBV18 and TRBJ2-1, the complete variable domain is NAGVMQNPRHLVRRRGQEARLRCSPMKGHSHVYWYRQLPEEGLKFMVYLQKENIIDESGMPKERFSAEFPKEGPSILRIQQVVRGDSAAYFCASSPRDKPFEQFFGPGTRLTVL.